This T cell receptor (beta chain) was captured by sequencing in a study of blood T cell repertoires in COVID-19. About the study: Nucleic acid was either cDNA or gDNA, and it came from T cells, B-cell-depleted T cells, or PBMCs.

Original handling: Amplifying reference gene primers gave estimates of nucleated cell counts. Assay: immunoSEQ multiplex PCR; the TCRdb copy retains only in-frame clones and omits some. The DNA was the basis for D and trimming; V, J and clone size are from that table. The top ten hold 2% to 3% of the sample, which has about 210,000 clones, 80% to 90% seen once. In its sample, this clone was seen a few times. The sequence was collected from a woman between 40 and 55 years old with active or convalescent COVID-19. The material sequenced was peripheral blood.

This chain's CDR3 is CASSVQGASYNSPLHF. Written as DNA, the CDR3 is TGTGCCAGCAGCGTACAGGGTGCCTCCTATAATTCACCCCTCCACTTT. This chain uses TRBV7-3 with TRBJ1-6; a possible D gene is TRBD1 (6 bases). V gave up 5 bases and J gave up 0 bases, with 11 bases separating them. CDR1 and CDR2 from the germline V gene are SGHTA and FQGTGA. The CDR3 consists of 16 residues.